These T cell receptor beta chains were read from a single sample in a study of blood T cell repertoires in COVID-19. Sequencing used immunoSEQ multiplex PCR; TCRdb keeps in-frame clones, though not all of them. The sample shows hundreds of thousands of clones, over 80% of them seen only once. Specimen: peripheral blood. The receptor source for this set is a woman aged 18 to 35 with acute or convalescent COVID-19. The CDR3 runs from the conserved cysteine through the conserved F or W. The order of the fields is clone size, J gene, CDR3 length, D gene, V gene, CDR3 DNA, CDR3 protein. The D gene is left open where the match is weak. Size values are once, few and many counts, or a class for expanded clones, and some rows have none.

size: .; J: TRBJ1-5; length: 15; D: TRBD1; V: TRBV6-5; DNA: TGTGCCAGCAGTACGGACAGGGGAATAGCTCAGCCCCAGCATTTT; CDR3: CASSTDRGIAQPQHF
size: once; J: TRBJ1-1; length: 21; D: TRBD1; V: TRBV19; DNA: TGTGCCAGTAGTATAGAGTGGACAGGGGAATGGGTCCCCCCTATGAACACTGAAGCTTTCTTT; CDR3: CASSIEWTGEWVPPMNTEAFF
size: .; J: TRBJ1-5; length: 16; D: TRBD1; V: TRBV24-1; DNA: TGTGCCACCAGTGACCCGGGGACAGGGGCCGATCAGCCCCAGCATTTT; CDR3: CATSDPGTGADQPQHF
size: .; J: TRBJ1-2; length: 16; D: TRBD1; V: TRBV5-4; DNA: TGTGCCAGCGCAACAACCCAGGGGGCCCTAAACTATGGCTACACCTTC; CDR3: CASATTQGALNYGYTF
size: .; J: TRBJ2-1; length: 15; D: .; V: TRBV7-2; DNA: TGTGCCAGCAGAGGGGCCCCGAGCTCCTACAATGAGCAGTTCTTC; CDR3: CASRGAPSSYNEQFF
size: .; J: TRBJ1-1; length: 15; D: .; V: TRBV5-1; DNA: TGCGCCAGCAGCTCGGCCGGGGGGCGACGAACTGAAGCTTTCTTT; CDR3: CASSSAGGRRTEAFF
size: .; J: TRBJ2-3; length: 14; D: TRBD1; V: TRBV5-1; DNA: TGCGCCAGCAGCGGGGGACAGGGTTCGGATACGCAGTATTTT; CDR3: CASSGGQGSDTQYF
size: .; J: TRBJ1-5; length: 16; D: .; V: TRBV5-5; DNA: TGTGCCAGCAGCTTGGAAGGAGGGGTCGTCGGTCAGCCCCAGCATTTT; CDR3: CASSLEGGVVGQPQHF
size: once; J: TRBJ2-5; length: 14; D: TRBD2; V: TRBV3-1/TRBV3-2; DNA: TGTGCCAGCAGTCCCAGCGGGGGGGGAGAGACCCAGTACTTC; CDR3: CASSPSGGGETQYF
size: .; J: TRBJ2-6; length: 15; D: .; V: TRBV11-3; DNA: TGTGCCAGCAGCTTAGGGGGGCCTGGGGCCAACGTCCTGACTTTC; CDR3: CASSLGGPGANVLTF
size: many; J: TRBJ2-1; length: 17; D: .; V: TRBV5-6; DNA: TGTGCCAGCAGCTTCTGGCATCGGCGGGGGCCCACCAATGAGCAGTTCTTC; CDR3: CASSFWHRRGPTNEQFF
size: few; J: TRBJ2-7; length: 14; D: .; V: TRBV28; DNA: TGTGCCAGCGGCGACTTTATTTCAAACTACGAGCAGTACTTC; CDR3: CASGDFISNYEQYF
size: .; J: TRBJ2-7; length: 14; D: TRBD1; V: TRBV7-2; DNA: TGTGCCAGCAGTCGGGACAGGGGTGCCTACGAGCAGTACTTC; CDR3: CASSRDRGAYEQYF